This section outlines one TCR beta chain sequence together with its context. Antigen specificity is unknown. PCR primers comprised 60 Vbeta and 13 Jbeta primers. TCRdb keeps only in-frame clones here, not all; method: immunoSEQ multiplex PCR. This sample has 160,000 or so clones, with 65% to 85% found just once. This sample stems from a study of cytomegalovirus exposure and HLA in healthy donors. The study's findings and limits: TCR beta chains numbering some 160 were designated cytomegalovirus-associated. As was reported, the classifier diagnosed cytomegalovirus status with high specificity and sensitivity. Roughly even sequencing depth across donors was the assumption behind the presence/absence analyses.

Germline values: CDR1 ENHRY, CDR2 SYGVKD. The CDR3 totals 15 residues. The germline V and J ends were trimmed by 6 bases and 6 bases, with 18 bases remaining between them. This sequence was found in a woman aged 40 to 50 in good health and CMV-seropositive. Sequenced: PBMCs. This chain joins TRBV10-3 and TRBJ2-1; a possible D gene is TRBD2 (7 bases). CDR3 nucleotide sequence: TGTGCCATCAGCGCAACGGGGGGCATCGGCAATGAGCAGTTCTTC. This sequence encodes CAISATGGIGNEQFF.